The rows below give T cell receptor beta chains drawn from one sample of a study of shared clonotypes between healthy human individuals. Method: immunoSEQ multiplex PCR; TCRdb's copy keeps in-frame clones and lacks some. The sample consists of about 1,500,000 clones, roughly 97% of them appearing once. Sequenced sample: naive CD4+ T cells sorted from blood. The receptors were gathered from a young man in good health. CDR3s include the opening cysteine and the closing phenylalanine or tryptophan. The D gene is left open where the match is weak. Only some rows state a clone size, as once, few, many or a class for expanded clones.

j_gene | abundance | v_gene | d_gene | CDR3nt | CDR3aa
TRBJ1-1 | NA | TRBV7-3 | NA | TGTGCCAGCAGCCACACAGGGATGAACACTGAAGCTTTCTTT | CASSHTGMNTEAFF
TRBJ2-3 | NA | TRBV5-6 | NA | TGTGCCAGCAGCTTGGAACGGGTGAGGTTGAATGTGAATACGCAGTATTTT | CASSLERVRLNVNTQYF
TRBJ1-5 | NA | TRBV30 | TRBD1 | TGTGCCTGGAATCAGGGGGATAGCAATCAGCCCCAGCATTTT | CAWNQGDSNQPQHF
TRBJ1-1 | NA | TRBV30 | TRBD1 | TGTGCCTGGGGGACAGGGGTCATGAACACTGAAGCTTTCTTT | CAWGTGVMNTEAFF
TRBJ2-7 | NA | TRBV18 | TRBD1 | TGTGCCAGCTCACCGGGACAGGGGTTGAGAGAGCAGTACTTC | CASSPGQGLREQYF
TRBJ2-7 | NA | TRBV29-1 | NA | TGCAGCGTTGCCCCCTACATGTCATACGAGCAGTACTTC | CSVAPYMSYEQYF
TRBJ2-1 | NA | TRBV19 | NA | TGTGCCACCTCCCCGGGGGCACCCCCCTTTGATGAGCAGTTCTTC | CATSPGAPPFDEQFF
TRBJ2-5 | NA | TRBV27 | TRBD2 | TGTGCCAGCAGGATCTTCTTGGGAGGGAGGACCCAGTACTTC | CASRIFLGGRTQYF
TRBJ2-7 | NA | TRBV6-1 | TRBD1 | TGTGCCAGCTTACGAATAGGGACAGGTGGCTACGAGCAGTACTTC | CASLRIGTGGYEQYF
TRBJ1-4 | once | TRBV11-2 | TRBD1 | TGTGCCAGCAGACGGCCAGGGGGCGCACGGTTTAATGAAAAACTGTTTTTT | CASRRPGGARFNEKLFF
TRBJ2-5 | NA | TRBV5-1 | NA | TGCGCCAGCAGCTTGACAGGGAATGAAGAGACCCAGTACTTC | CASSLTGNEETQYF
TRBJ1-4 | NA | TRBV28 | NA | TGTGCCAGCTCTTTCCAGGGTGCAACTAATGAAAAACTGTTTTTT | CASSFQGATNEKLFF
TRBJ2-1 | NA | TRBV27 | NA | TGTGCCAGCAGTGATTTGGGAGTCTCTCGCTCCTACAATGAGCAGTTCTTC | CASSDLGVSRSYNEQFF
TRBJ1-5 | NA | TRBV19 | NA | TGTGCCAGTAGTATTTCCTGGGGGGTGGTTAGTCAGCCCCAGCATTTT | CASSISWGVVSQPQHF
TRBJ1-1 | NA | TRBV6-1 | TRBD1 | TGTGCCAGCAGGAGGGGACAGGGCTCAAGGACTGAAGCTTTCTTT | CASRRGQGSRTEAFF
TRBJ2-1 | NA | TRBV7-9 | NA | TGTGCCAGCAGCTCAGCAGGGGCGAATGAGCAGTTCTTC | CASSSAGANEQFF
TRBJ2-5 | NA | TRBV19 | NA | TGTGCCACCTCAAGGGGTCAAGAGACCCAGTACTTC | CATSRGQETQYF
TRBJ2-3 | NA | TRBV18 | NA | TGTGCCAGCTCACCACCAATGAGGGGCACAGATACGCAGTATTTT | CASSPPMRGTDTQYF
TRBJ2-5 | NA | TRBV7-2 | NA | TGTGCCAGCAGCCTGAAAGAGACCCAGTACTTC | CASSLKETQYF
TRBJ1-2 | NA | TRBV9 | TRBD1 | TGTGCCAGCAGCGTAGCTTGGAGCAGGGGGCCTGGCTACACCTTC | CASSVAWSRGPGYTF
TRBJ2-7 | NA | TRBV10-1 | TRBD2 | TGCGCCAGCAGTGAAGTCCGGGAGGCCCCTTACGAGCAGTACTTC | CASSEVREAPYEQYF
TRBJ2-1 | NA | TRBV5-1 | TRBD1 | TGCGCCAGCAGCCCGGGACAGTACAATGAGCAGTTCTTC | CASSPGQYNEQFF
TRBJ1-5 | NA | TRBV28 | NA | TGTGCCAGCAGTTTGTATACGGGGAACAATCAGCCCCAGCATTTT | CASSLYTGNNQPQHF
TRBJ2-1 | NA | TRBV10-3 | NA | TGTGCCATCAGTGATGGGACCGGCCGCAATGAGCAGTTCTTC | CAISDGTGRNEQFF
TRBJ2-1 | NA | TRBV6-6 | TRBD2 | TGTGCCAGCAGTTATTACGCTAGCGGAAATGAGCAGTTCTTC | CASSYYASGNEQFF
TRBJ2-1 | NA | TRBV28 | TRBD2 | TGTGCCAGTCGAGCGGGAGGGTCCTACAATGAGCAGTTCTTC | CASRAGGSYNEQFF
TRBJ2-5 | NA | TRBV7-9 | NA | TGTGCCAGCAGCTCCCTAGCGTCCGGGCTAGAGACCCAGTACTTC | CASSSLASGLETQYF
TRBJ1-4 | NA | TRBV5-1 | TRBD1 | TGCGCCAGCAGCTTGAACACCTGGGACAGACTAAATGAAAAACTGTTTTTT | CASSLNTWDRLNEKLFF